This paragraph covers one T cell receptor (beta chain) sequence. By sample share, this clonotype is medium-sized (0.01 to 0.1%). No antigen is known for it. Qualities for individual bases were not recorded, and no much larger clone is one base off. Enrichment of primary CD8+ T cells was done with magnetic beads from the Miltenyi CD8+ T cell Isolation Kit. Organoid and thymic CD3+TCRalphabeta+CD8 single positive T cells were FACS sorted before RNA extraction. For each sample, the RNeasy Micro kit was used to purify total RNA from around 40,000 to 200,000 sorted cells, and RNA quality was checked on an Agilent RNA 6000 Nano chip. To release thymocytes, thymic fragments were dissected, broken up by pipetting and passed through a 70 um strainer. Inclusive of the bounding cysteine and phenylalanine, the CDR3 is 17 residues long. The sequence is cut down to CDR3 DNA, 51 bases in frame from base 1. As encoded in the germline V gene (reference sequence), CDR1 is MNHEY while CDR2 is SMNVEV. Trimming costs V 3 bases and J 5 bases, and their ends lie 22 bases apart.

The data are from a study of T cells generated in artificial thymic organoids (dated by TCRdb to the late 2010s). About the investigation overall: In some experiments, thymic T cells were further FACS-purified to deplete CD4 immature single positive or double positive precursors. The TCR alpha and beta CDR3 repertoires of CD8 single positive T cells derived from in vitro artificial thymic organoids were compared with those of thymic and peripheral blood naive CD8 T cells. Displayed repertoire sequencing data were described as representative of three independent experiments.

Separate semi-nested PCR amplifications were run for the TCRalpha and TCRbeta libraries, using Advantage 2 and reverse primers located in the TRAC or TRBC constant regions. The amount of total RNA going into first-strand cDNA synthesis ranged between 3.5 and 500 ng. TCR cDNA libraries were generated by 5'-RACE using the SMARTer PCR cDNA Synthesis kit, with a poly-dT primer employed for first-strand synthesis. Each semi-nested reverse primer in the constant region carried a 5-nucleotide sample-specific barcode, and the resulting products were cleaned up with the Zymo DNA Clean and Concentrator-5 kit. Up to ten barcoded samples were pooled, ligated to Illumina adaptors and sequenced as 2 x 150 bp paired-end reads on an Illumina MiSeq. In the paper's pipeline: After demultiplexing, reads were aligned with BLAT to a custom library containing all human TRAV, TRAJ, TRBV, TRBD and TRBJ combinations from IMGT. The best BLAT hits were picked using pslCDnaFilter (-maxAligns=1, -ignoreIntrons), and custom Perl scripts were used to calculate clonotype frequencies. The public reads were reprocessed in TCRdb via fastp at Q25 and MiXCR, keeping in-frame beta chains. CDR3 protein sequences are deduplicated, and each keeps its most common genes and DNA. These V and J calls are TCRdb output, not the study's own analysis. The sample yields more than 8,000 distinct CDR3 sequences; around 20% were counted once. The ten top clones hold over 1.1% of the sample.

Overall study outcomes, separate from this receptor: The TCR clonotype diversity of organoid-derived CD8 single positive T cells was physiological and comparable to that of naive CD8 T cells from thymus and blood.

The sequenced sample was naive CD8+ T cells from the thymus. The sample's cell subset or site, from its label and the paper: CD3+TCRalphabeta+CD8SP T cells; for blood, CD45RO-CCR7+ naive CD8+ T cells. The sequence was collected from a human donor who gave cord blood stem cells for thymic organoid culture, a cardiac surgery patient who gave postnatal thymus, or a blood donor (not recorded which). The rearranged chain carries TRBV27 and TRBJ2-5; the D gene is perhaps TRBD2, on 8 matching bases. The sequence in DNA is TGTGCCAGCAGTTTTAGGGGGCGGGACGTAGCGGGGGAGACCCAGTACTTC. The resulting protein is CASSFRGRDVAGETQYF.